Listed below are T cell receptor beta chains from one sample, sequenced in a study of human T cells and chemical hapten exposure. Via MiXCR, TCRdb re-called the RACE reads, giving one row per CDR3 protein. The sample includes 380,000 or so distinct CDR3 sequences, 5.5% of them seen just once. This specimen was whole blood, taken in connection with sensitization to the hapten diphenylcyclopropenone (DPC). The receptors derive from a woman aged 18-29 years with alopecia areata. Some clones in this sample may be carry-over from other donors' samples. Both conserved end residues are part of each CDR3. The size entry is marked missing in some rows and otherwise reads once, few, many or a size class.

TRBV28,TRBJ1-5,NA,CASSGLWPQHF
TRBV20-1,TRBJ2-1,few,CSARDPTSGGNEQFF
TRBV6-1,TRBJ2-3,few,CASSDGQPDTQYF
TRBV7-2,TRBJ1-5,few,CASSLTAGGHQPQHF
TRBV20-1,TRBJ2-3,few,CSAPSRAGGQDTQYF
TRBV20-1,TRBJ2-3,NA,CSARDTGGTQYF
TRBV6-6,TRBJ1-5,NA,CASSYRGQAQHF
TRBV12-3/TRBV12-4,TRBJ2-3,NA,CASSPGLSGARGDTQYF
TRBV12-3/TRBV12-4,TRBJ1-1,few,CASSFRQDTEAFF
TRBV10-3,TRBJ1-4,few,CAISEGRGLSNEKLFF
TRBV19,TRBJ2-1,many,CASSQQLAGELYEQFF